This is a list of T cell receptor beta chains from one sample in a study of cytomegalovirus exposure and HLA in healthy donors. Assay: immunoSEQ multiplex PCR; the TCRdb copy retains only in-frame clones and omits some. The sample includes fewer than 120,000 clones, roughly three quarters seen only once; the top ten take 5.5% to 7%. The sequenced sample consisted of PBMCs. Receptor source: a man younger than 45 in good health and CMV-seropositive. CDR3s include the opening cysteine and the closing phenylalanine or tryptophan. The order of the fields is CDR3 DNA, CDR3 protein, CDR3 length, D gene, J gene, V gene, clone size. D genes are given only for firm matches. Not all rows give a size; the values are once, few, many and, for expanded clones, a class.

cdr3_nt: TGTGCCAGCTCACCGGTTCAGGGTGGGTATGGCTACACCTTC; cdr3_aa: CASSPVQGGYGYTF; cdr3_length: 14; d_call: -; j_call: TRBJ1-2; v_call: TRBV18; clone_size: -
cdr3_nt: TGTGCCAGCAGCGACCCTGGGCTACTCAATGAGCAGTTCTTC; cdr3_aa: CASSDPGLLNEQFF; cdr3_length: 14; d_call: -; j_call: TRBJ2-1; v_call: TRBV25-1; clone_size: -
cdr3_nt: TGTGCCAGCGGGGACAGTGAAGCTTTCTTT; cdr3_aa: CASGDSEAFF; cdr3_length: 10; d_call: TRBD1; j_call: TRBJ1-1; v_call: TRBV6-5; clone_size: -
cdr3_nt: TGTGCCAGCAGCCCCTGGACTGACCTTAATCAGCCCCAGCATTTT; cdr3_aa: CASSPWTDLNQPQHF; cdr3_length: 15; d_call: -; j_call: TRBJ1-5; v_call: TRBV7-2; clone_size: -
cdr3_nt: TGTGCCAGTAGTATAGGGCGGCAGCCCCAGCATTTT; cdr3_aa: CASSIGRQPQHF; cdr3_length: 12; d_call: -; j_call: TRBJ1-5; v_call: TRBV19; clone_size: -
cdr3_nt: TGTGCCAGCAGCTTAGGTTTGCGGGGCGCCTACGAGCAGTACTTC; cdr3_aa: CASSLGLRGAYEQYF; cdr3_length: 15; d_call: -; j_call: TRBJ2-7; v_call: TRBV7-2; clone_size: many
cdr3_nt: TGCGCCAGCAGCTTGGCCGCTACCTCGGATACGCAGTATTTT; cdr3_aa: CASSLAATSDTQYF; cdr3_length: 14; d_call: -; j_call: TRBJ2-3; v_call: TRBV5-1; clone_size: once
cdr3_nt: TGTGCCAGCAGCCCACCGCCGGATGGCCGAGGAACAGATACGCAGTATTTT; cdr3_aa: CASSPPPDGRGTDTQYF; cdr3_length: 17; d_call: -; j_call: TRBJ2-3; v_call: TRBV13; clone_size: once
cdr3_nt: TGCGCCAGCAGCTTGGGGACAGGAAGGACCTACGAGCAGTACTTC; cdr3_aa: CASSLGTGRTYEQYF; cdr3_length: 15; d_call: TRBD1; j_call: TRBJ2-7; v_call: TRBV5-1; clone_size: -
cdr3_nt: TGTGCCAGCAGCCCCCGAGCGGGGGGAAGCGGGGAGCTGTTTTTT; cdr3_aa: CASSPRAGGSGELFF; cdr3_length: 15; d_call: TRBD2; j_call: TRBJ2-2; v_call: TRBV5-4; clone_size: -
cdr3_nt: TGTGCCACCCATGAACAGGGGGACCTAGGTGGCTACACCTTC; cdr3_aa: CATHEQGDLGGYTF; cdr3_length: 14; d_call: TRBD1; j_call: TRBJ1-2; v_call: TRBV28; clone_size: -
cdr3_nt: TGCAGCGTTAGAGATTTAGTTGAGACCCAGTACTTC; cdr3_aa: CSVRDLVETQYF; cdr3_length: 12; d_call: -; j_call: TRBJ2-5; v_call: TRBV29-1; clone_size: -
cdr3_nt: TGTGCCAGCTCACCGGGACAGTACGAGCAGTACTTC; cdr3_aa: CASSPGQYEQYF; cdr3_length: 12; d_call: TRBD1; j_call: TRBJ2-7; v_call: TRBV18; clone_size: -
cdr3_nt: TGTGCCAGCAGCTTGGGACGCGGGGGGGTGCAAGAGACCCAGTACTTC; cdr3_aa: CASSLGRGGVQETQYF; cdr3_length: 16; d_call: TRBD2; j_call: TRBJ2-5; v_call: TRBV5-6; clone_size: -
cdr3_nt: TGTGCCAGCAGCCCGAGTCGAGTTTTCGGCTACACCTTC; cdr3_aa: CASSPSRVFGYTF; cdr3_length: 13; d_call: -; j_call: TRBJ1-2; v_call: TRBV9; clone_size: -
cdr3_nt: TGTGCCAGCAGCCAAGGGGGGCGGGGGCGACCGGGGCATGGCTACACCTTC; cdr3_aa: CASSQGGRGRPGHGYTF; cdr3_length: 17; d_call: -; j_call: TRBJ1-2; v_call: TRBV4-2; clone_size: once
cdr3_nt: TGTGCCAGCAGCGCGTACGGGACAGGGATACAGCCCCAGCATTTT; cdr3_aa: CASSAYGTGIQPQHF; cdr3_length: 15; d_call: TRBD1; j_call: TRBJ1-5; v_call: TRBV2; clone_size: -
cdr3_nt: TGCGCCAGCAGCTCGGGACTAGATCCCCTACATGAGCAGTTCTTC; cdr3_aa: CASSSGLDPLHEQFF; cdr3_length: 15; d_call: TRBD2; j_call: TRBJ2-1; v_call: TRBV5-1; clone_size: -
cdr3_nt: TGTGCCAGCAGTGAATCATGGGGGGGCCTGAAGACAGATACGCAGTATTTT; cdr3_aa: CASSESWGGLKTDTQYF; cdr3_length: 17; d_call: -; j_call: TRBJ2-3; v_call: TRBV25-1; clone_size: -
cdr3_nt: TGCAGCGTTGTCCCTGGGACAGGGGGAGGCTACGAGCAGTACTTC; cdr3_aa: CSVVPGTGGGYEQYF; cdr3_length: 15; d_call: TRBD1; j_call: TRBJ2-7; v_call: TRBV29-1; clone_size: -
cdr3_nt: TGTGCCAGCAGCCAAGCTTCAAAGGACAGGGAGTACGAGCAGTACTTC; cdr3_aa: CASSQASKDREYEQYF; cdr3_length: 16; d_call: TRBD1; j_call: TRBJ2-7; v_call: TRBV4-2; clone_size: -
cdr3_nt: TGTGCCAGCAGCTTAGGGCAGGGTTATAATTCACCCCTCCACTTT; cdr3_aa: CASSLGQGYNSPLHF; cdr3_length: 15; d_call: -; j_call: TRBJ1-6; v_call: TRBV7-9; clone_size: -
cdr3_nt: TGTGCCAGCAGCCCTCCACAGGATCCTAACTATGGCTACACCTTC; cdr3_aa: CASSPPQDPNYGYTF; cdr3_length: 15; d_call: -; j_call: TRBJ1-2; v_call: TRBV7-9; clone_size: -
cdr3_nt: TGTGCCAGCAGCCCTATCGCGGGCGGGGAGCTGTTTTTT; cdr3_aa: CASSPIAGGELFF; cdr3_length: 13; d_call: -; j_call: TRBJ2-2; v_call: TRBV2; clone_size: -
cdr3_nt: TGTGCCAGCAGCTATTTCGGGGGGAAAACCTACGAGCAGTACTTC; cdr3_aa: CASSYFGGKTYEQYF; cdr3_length: 15; d_call: TRBD2; j_call: TRBJ2-7; v_call: TRBV11-2; clone_size: -
cdr3_nt: TGTGCCAGCAGCGAACGTGGACAGCCCTGGACTGAAGCTTTCTTT; cdr3_aa: CASSERGQPWTEAFF; cdr3_length: 15; d_call: -; j_call: TRBJ1-1; v_call: TRBV7-9; clone_size: -
cdr3_nt: TGTGCCATCAGTGAGGGACTAGCGGGGGGCCCAGAGGGGCAGTACTTC; cdr3_aa: CAISEGLAGGPEGQYF; cdr3_length: 16; d_call: TRBD2; j_call: TRBJ2-7; v_call: TRBV10-3; clone_size: -
cdr3_nt: TGCGCCAGCAGCCTGACTAGGGACTCCTACAATGAGCAGTTCTTC; cdr3_aa: CASSLTRDSYNEQFF; cdr3_length: 15; d_call: -; j_call: TRBJ2-1; v_call: TRBV4-1; clone_size: -
cdr3_nt: TGTGCCAGCAGAAAATCTGTGTCAGGACAGGGACCCTACGAGCAGTACTTC; cdr3_aa: CASRKSVSGQGPYEQYF; cdr3_length: 17; d_call: TRBD1; j_call: TRBJ2-7; v_call: TRBV19; clone_size: -
cdr3_nt: TGTGCCAGCAGCACACGACTGGAAGACCAAGAGACCCAGTACTTC; cdr3_aa: CASSTRLEDQETQYF; cdr3_length: 15; d_call: -; j_call: TRBJ2-5; v_call: TRBV11-2; clone_size: -
cdr3_nt: TGTGCCAGTAGTTCCCAGGGGGGCAATCAGCCCCAGCATTTT; cdr3_aa: CASSSQGGNQPQHF; cdr3_length: 14; d_call: TRBD1; j_call: TRBJ1-5; v_call: TRBV19; clone_size: -
cdr3_nt: TGTGCCAGCAGCTCCCCCCCCCTAGGATTTAATGGCTACACCTTC; cdr3_aa: CASSSPPLGFNGYTF; cdr3_length: 15; d_call: -; j_call: TRBJ1-2; v_call: TRBV7-9; clone_size: -
cdr3_nt: TGTGCCAGTAGCCAGGACAGGGGTAATTCACCCCTCCACTTT; cdr3_aa: CASSQDRGNSPLHF; cdr3_length: 14; d_call: TRBD1; j_call: TRBJ1-6; v_call: TRBV19; clone_size: -
cdr3_nt: TGTGCCAGCAGCTACCCCTACAGGGTTGGCTACACCTTC; cdr3_aa: CASSYPYRVGYTF; cdr3_length: 13; d_call: -; j_call: TRBJ1-2; v_call: TRBV7-9; clone_size: -
cdr3_nt: TGTGCCACCAGCAGAGGGACTAGCGGTTACAATGAGCAGTTCTTC; cdr3_aa: CATSRGTSGYNEQFF; cdr3_length: 15; d_call: TRBD2; j_call: TRBJ2-1; v_call: TRBV15; clone_size: -
cdr3_nt: TGTGCCTGGAGCCACCGCCCTACAGGGACTGAGCAGTTCTTC; cdr3_aa: CAWSHRPTGTEQFF; cdr3_length: 14; d_call: -; j_call: TRBJ2-1; v_call: TRBV30; clone_size: -
cdr3_nt: TGCGCCAGCAGTACAGGGACTAGCCGCTGGGGAGAGCAGTACTTC; cdr3_aa: CASSTGTSRWGEQYF; cdr3_length: 15; d_call: TRBD2; j_call: TRBJ2-7; v_call: TRBV23-1; clone_size: -
cdr3_nt: TGTGCCTGGGCCTGGGGGGGCGGAGATGGCTACACCTTC; cdr3_aa: CAWAWGGGDGYTF; cdr3_length: 13; d_call: -; j_call: TRBJ1-2; v_call: TRBV30; clone_size: -
cdr3_nt: TGTGCCAGCAGCTCTGTAACAGTTAGCACAGATACGCAGTATTTT; cdr3_aa: CASSSVTVSTDTQYF; cdr3_length: 15; d_call: -; j_call: TRBJ2-3; v_call: TRBV7-9; clone_size: -
cdr3_nt: TGTGCCAGCAGGGGGGCCCTGAGCTCTGGAAACACCATATATTTT; cdr3_aa: CASRGALSSGNTIYF; cdr3_length: 15; d_call: -; j_call: TRBJ1-3; v_call: TRBV6-5; clone_size: few
cdr3_nt: TGTGCCAGCAGCTTCCTCTTTAGCGGGGGGCACTCCTACAATGAGCAGTTCTTC; cdr3_aa: CASSFLFSGGHSYNEQFF; cdr3_length: 18; d_call: TRBD2; j_call: TRBJ2-1; v_call: TRBV11-2; clone_size: -